Listed here are 25 T cell receptor beta chains from one sample, sequenced in a study of blood T cell repertoires in COVID-19. Assay: immunoSEQ multiplex PCR; the TCRdb copy retains only in-frame clones and omits some. Of 150,000 to 200,000 clones listed, approximately 85% are singletons. What was sequenced was peripheral blood. These receptors were obtained from a woman in her sixties or seventies with acute or convalescent COVID-19.

The chain recombines TRBV29-1 with TRBJ2-1; D possibly corresponds to TRBD2 (6 bases). The CDR3 runs to 14 residues. Germline V gives CDR1 SQVTM, CDR2 ANQGSEA. With 0 bases removed from V and 9 bases from J, the gap between germline ends came to 15 bases. This chain's CDR3 is CSVEDRGLASEQFF. The CDR3, as DNA: TGCAGCGTTGAAGATCGTGGCCTAGCGAGTGAGCAGTTCTTC.

This clone was counted a few times. Within the sample, other DNA sequences also encode this same CDR3. The chain has TRBV10-2 and TRBJ2-3; D unresolved. Trimming left V 0 bases short and J 0 bases short, with 7 bases between. CDR3 length: 15 amino acids. In germline, CDR1 is WSHSY, CDR2 SAAADI. CDR3 nucleotide sequence: TGCGCCAGCAGTGAGTCGCCAGTCAGCACAGATACGCAGTATTTT. Encoded protein: CASSESPVSTDTQYF.

This chain links TRBV5-6 with TRBJ1-2, with TRBD1 as a possible D gene (5 bases). The CDR3 length is 15 residues. The ends were cut back, 0 bases at V and 4 bases at J, with 13 bases in the middle. Germline V lookup: CDR1 SGHDT, CDR2 YYEEEE. CDR3 amino acids: CASSLEGRALYGYTF. CDR3 DNA: TGTGCCAGCAGCTTGGAGGGCAGGGCACTCTATGGCTACACCTTC.

V and J are TRBV13 and TRBJ2-1; TRBD1 agrees at 9 bases. V lost 5 bases and J lost 12; bases outside the gene matches: 8. The CDR3 has 13 amino acids. Germline lookup yields CDR1 PRHDT and CDR2 FYEKMQ (reference sequence). The CDR3 DNA is TGTGCCAGCAGCCCAAACAGGGGGCATCGGCAGTTCTTC. This gives the protein CASSPNRGHRQFF.

The rearrangement links TRBV9 to TRBJ1-1; D call uncertain. This CDR3 contains 13 residues. The V gene's germline CDR1 is SGDLS and CDR2 YYNGEE. Trimming removed 0 bases at V and 1 base at J, with 4 bases between. CDR3 DNA: TGTGCCAGCAGCGTAGCTAAGAACACTGAAGCTTTCTTT. It translates to CASSVAKNTEAFF. Variable domain in full (rest from reference TRBV9 and TRBJ1-1): DSGVTQTPKHLITATGQRVTLRCSPRSGDLSVYWYQQSLDQGLQFLIQYYNGEERAKGNILERFSAQQFPDLHSELNLSSLELGDSALYFCASSVAKNTEAFFGQGTRLTVV.

The rearrangement joins TRBV28 to TRBJ1-5, with D possibly matching TRBD1 (6 bases). The CDR3 sequence is 13 residues long. The V and J ends lost 2 bases and 12 bases respectively, with 14 bases between them. From germline, CDR1 is MDHEN and CDR2 SYDVKM. Here the CDR3 reads CASSLEGRGYQHF. For the CDR3, the DNA is TGTGCCAGCAGTTTAGAAGGCAGGGGATACCAGCATTTT. Based on the CDR3 plus reference TRBV28 and TRBJ1-5, the full variable domain is DVKVTQSSRYLVKRTGEKVFLECVQDMDHENMFWYRQDPGLGLRLIYFSYDVKMKEKGDIPEGYSVSREKKERFSLILESASTNQTSMYLCASSLEGRGYQHFGDGTRLSIL.

The chain uses TRBV11-3 and TRBJ2-3, with 11 bases matching TRBD1. Per the germline V gene, CDR1 is SGHNT and CDR2 is YENEEA. CDR3 length: 14 residues. The V gene end was trimmed by 3 bases and the J gene end by 10 bases; junction bases not matched to a gene: 6. The CDR3 region is CASSFRDRGVSQYF. In DNA form, the CDR3 reads TGTGCCAGCAGCTTCCGGGACAGGGGGGTTTCGCAGTATTTT.

This clone was recorded once. This chain links TRBV16 with TRBJ2-3; TRBD2 matches at 11 bases. The junction had 8 bases not matched to a gene; V was cut back by 7 bases and J by 2 bases. This CDR3 has 16 amino acids. Germline CDR1 KGHSY, CDR2 FQNENV. The CDR3 DNA reads TGTGCCAGCACCTCGGGGACTAGCGGACCCACAGATACGCAGTATTTT. Amino acids: CASTSGTSGPTDTQYF.

This chain connects TRBV29-1 to TRBJ1-1, with 7 positions matching TRBD1. J lost 6 bases, V lost 7 bases, and 14 bases had no gene match. This CDR3 comprises 14 residues. Per the germline V gene, CDR1 is SQVTM and CDR2 is ANQGSEA. This CDR3 is CSAALTGWGAEAFF. The CDR3 DNA follows: TGCAGCGCAGCGCTGACAGGGTGGGGGGCTGAAGCTTTCTTT. Filled out from reference TRBV29-1 and TRBJ1-1, the complete variable domain reads SAVISQKPSRDICQRGTSLTIQCQVDSQVTMMFWYRQQPGQSLTLIATANQGSEATYESGFVIDKFPISRPNLTFSTLTVSNMSPEDSSIYLCSAALTGWGAEAFFGQGTRLTVV.

This clone is a singleton in its sample. The J gene is TRBJ2-3, the V gene TRBV7-2; 11 nucleotides align to TRBD2. The CDR3 has 14 amino acids. Trimming removed 5 bases from V and 4 bases from J; junction bases left unmatched: 2. Germline-derived CDR1 and CDR2 are SGHTA and FQGNSA. This CDR3 reads CASSTSGGADTQYF. The DNA of the CDR3 is TGTGCCAGCAGCACTAGCGGGGGTGCAGATACGCAGTATTTT.

In DNA, the CDR3 is TGTGCCAGCAGCCGTAGCGGGAGAACGTCCGGGGAGCTGTTTTTT. This gives the protein CASSRSGRTSGELFF. The rearrangement links TRBV3-1 (or the pseudogene TRBV3-2) to TRBJ2-2; 9 bases line up with TRBD2. The ends lost 4 bases at V and 6 bases at J; junction bases unmatched: 6. Germline CDR1 and CDR2: LGHDT and YNNKEL (reference sequence). The CDR3 runs 15 residues.

This chain uses TRBV24-1 with TRBJ1-2, with 7 bases identical to TRBD1. CDR3 length equals 13 residues. With V trimmed by 1 base and J by 7 bases, 2 bases remained unmatched. Per germline, CDR1 KGHDR and CDR2 SFDVKD. The CDR3 loop is CATSDFQGGGYTF. CDR3 bases: TGTGCCACCAGTGATTTTCAGGGGGGTGGCTACACCTTC.

V is TRBV3-1 (or the pseudogene TRBV3-2) and J is TRBJ2-1; TRBD2 might be the D (6 bases). CDR1 and CDR2 from the germline V gene are LGHDT and YNNKEL (reference sequence). This CDR3 region has 15 residues. V was clipped by 4 bases and J by 2 bases, with 12 bases between them. The CDR3 region is CASSPTGGAYNEQFF. The CDR3 coding sequence is TGTGCCAGCAGCCCGACTGGCGGGGCCTACAATGAGCAGTTCTTC.

This clone was recorded only once. The V call is TRBV7-9, the J call TRBJ2-3, with 7 bases fitting TRBD2. The germline CDR1 and CDR2 sequences are SEHNR and FQNEAQ (reference sequence). With 6 bases clipped from V and 2 bases from J, the junction kept 5 bases outside the gene matches. The CDR3 sequence is 14 residues long. The CDR3, as DNA: TGTGCCAGCAGTTGGAGCGGGATCACAGATACGCAGTATTTT. Translating it yields CASSWSGITDTQYF.

The rearrangement links TRBV6-5 to TRBJ2-6; D unresolved. The V gene's germline CDR1 is MNHEY and CDR2 SVGAGI. V lost 0 bases to trimming and J lost 0 bases, with 6 bases between them. CDR3 length: 16 residues. The CDR3 DNA reads as TGTGCCAGCAGTTACTCTGACTTCTCTGGGGCCAACGTCCTGACTTTC. Translating it yields CASSYSDFSGANVLTF.

The V call is TRBV6-2 or TRBV6-3, the J call TRBJ1-2, with D hard to call. Trimming removed 0 bases at V and 2 bases at J, with 10 bases between. Looked up from germline, CDR1 is MNHEY and CDR2 is SVGEGT. This CDR3 has 15 residues. The CDR3 region is CASSYSPLTNYGYTF. In DNA, the CDR3 is TGTGCCAGCAGTTACTCCCCTTTGACAAACTATGGCTACACCTTC.

This chain links TRBV2 with TRBJ2-7; 13 bases agree with TRBD2. Germline-derived CDR1 and CDR2 are SNHLY and FYNNEI. J lost 9 bases, V lost 6 bases, and 5 bases had no gene match. CDR3 size: 13 residues. The CDR3 reads CASRGLAGEGQYF. CDR3 nucleotide sequence: TGTGCCAGCAGAGGACTAGCGGGAGAAGGGCAGTACTTC.

V gene TRBV4-2 combines with J gene TRBJ1-4; 11 nucleotides match TRBD1. The V and J ends lost 2 bases and 11 bases, in that order; junction bases with no gene match: 10. Per germline, CDR1 LGHNA and CDR2 YNFKEQ. This CDR3 has 16 amino acids. CDR3 sequence: CASSQPRTGGPGKLFF. Written as DNA, the CDR3 is TGTGCCAGCAGCCAACCAAGGACAGGGGGCCCCGGGAAACTGTTTTTT.

V is TRBV19 and J is TRBJ2-1; D ambiguous. Germline V gene lookup returns CDR1 LNHDA and CDR2 SQIVND (reference sequence). CDR3 length: 15 residues. V lost 1 base and J 8 bases, leaving 15 bases between the germline ends. In nucleotides, the CDR3 is TGTGCCAGTAGTATAGGAGGAAATTCCGTCGATGAGCAGTTCTTC. Protein product: CASSIGGNSVDEQFF.

The chain employs TRBV2 and TRBJ1-5; a possible D gene is TRBD1 (6 bases). CDR3 size: 14 residues. Trimming removed 2 bases from V and 7 bases from J, with 12 bases in between. Per germline, CDR1 SNHLY and CDR2 FYNNEI. As DNA, the CDR3 is TGTGCCAGCAGTGAACAGGGGTTGGGGCAGCCCCAGCATTTT. Its protein is CASSEQGLGQPQHF.

As regards this clone: A much larger clone lies one base from this, so it may be a read error. V is TRBV19 and J is TRBJ1-3; tentative D call: TRBD1 (5 bases). Germline CDR1 is LNHDA and CDR2 is SQIVND (reference sequence). Trimming pared 3 bases from V and 0 bases from J, leaving 9 bases between. The CDR3 has 15 amino acids. The CDR3 bases are TGTGCCAGTAGTATGGGACTGCTCTCTGGAAACACCATATATTTT. This sequence encodes CASSMGLLSGNTIYF.

This clone was seen just once. The chain recombines TRBV7-3 with TRBJ2-2, with D possibly matching TRBD1 (5 bases). Germline CDR1 is SGHTA and CDR2 is FQGTGA. V lost 7 bases, J lost 5 bases, and 11 bases lay in between. The CDR3 length is 13 residues. The CDR3 nucleotides are TGTGCCAGCACCACGACAGCTACCGGGGAGCTGTTTTTT. Encoded protein: CASTTTATGELFF.

V gene TRBV12-3 or TRBV12-4 combines with J gene TRBJ1-2; D might be TRBD1 (5 bases). V lost 6 bases, J lost 4 bases, and 12 bases lay in between. CDR3 length: 13 amino acids. The CDR3 nucleotides read TGTGCCAGCAGCCTCGACAGACTCTATGGCTACACCTTC. It encodes CASSLDRLYGYTF.

The CDR3 is CASSPSGGYGYTF. The CDR3 nucleotides are TGTGCCAGCAGCCCATCGGGGGGCTATGGCTACACCTTC. The chain carries TRBV7-3 and TRBJ1-2; D possibly corresponds to TRBD1 (5 bases). The CDR3 is 13 amino acids. V was clipped by 5 bases and J by 4 bases, with 11 bases between them. The germline CDR1 and CDR2 sequences are SGHTA and FQGTGA.

V usage is TRBV15 and J usage is TRBJ1-5; TRBD1 matches at 10 bases. V dropped 7 bases and J dropped 1; count of bases not matched to a gene: 7. Per germline, CDR1 LNHNV and CDR2 YYDKDF (reference sequence). The CDR3 has 16 amino acids. This chain's CDR3 is CATTRRQGASNQPQHF. CDR3 nucleotide sequence: TGTGCCACCACCAGGAGACAGGGGGCAAGCAATCAGCCCCAGCATTTT.